This T cell receptor beta chain was identified in a study of early T cells in non-severe SARS-CoV-2 infection. V gave up 6 bases and J gave up 6 bases; unmatched junction bases: 9. Germline values: CDR1 SEHNR, CDR2 FQNEAQ (reference sequence). The CDR3 length is 14 residues. TCRdb recomputed calls from the 5' RACE reads with MiXCR, one row per CDR3 protein. Among 60,000 or so distinct CDR3 sequences listed, 9.3% were seen once. The sequenced material came from whole blood. The V call is TRBV7-9, the J call TRBJ1-1, with 8 bases matching TRBD1. The source of this sequence is an adult who was a healthcare worker with PCR-confirmed SARS-CoV-2 infection or an uninfected control (not recorded which). The CDR3 loop reads CASSFSGQGAEAFF. The CDR3 nucleotides are TGTGCCAGCAGTTTTTCTGGACAGGGCGCTGAAGCTTTCTTT.